A selection of T cell receptor beta chains follows, all from one sample in a study of identical twins. Using its own MiXCR run on the 5' RACE reads, TCRdb lists one record per CDR3 protein. The table shows hundreds of thousands of distinct CDR3 sequences, with about 20% occurring only once. The same sample was also studied in work on T cells expressing NK-cell markers.

What was sequenced was PBMCs. These TCRs come from a woman in her late teens or twenties in good health. The CDR3 runs from the conserved cysteine through the conserved F or W. A D gene is named only where the DNA matches it firmly. The size field is filled for only some rows; it gives once, few, many or a size class.

>TRBJ2-6|NA|15|few|TRBV10-3
TGTGCCATCAGTGAAGGCAGCTCTGGGGCCAACGTCCTGACTTTC
CAISEGSSGANVLTF
>TRBJ2-7|NA|15|few|TRBV7-6
TGTGCCAGCCTACCCCTCCAGGGGAGGAGGGACGAGCAGTACTTC
CASLPLQGRRDEQYF
>TRBJ2-7|NA|15|few|TRBV6-5
TGTGCCAGCAGTTACGCGGGTTATCGGGGAGGCGAGCAGTACTTC
CASSYAGYRGGEQYF
>TRBJ1-1|TRBD1|13|NA|TRBV12-3/TRBV12-4
TGTGCCAGCAGTACGACAGGGGGCCGAGAAGCTTTCTTT
CASSTTGGREAFF
>TRBJ2-1|NA|14|NA|TRBV2
TGTGCCAGCAACGCACTCGGGGACTACAATGAGCAGTTCTTC
CASNALGDYNEQFF
>TRBJ2-7|NA|11|NA|TRBV20-1
TGCAGTGCTATAGGGGACTACGAGCAGTACTTC
CSAIGDYEQYF
>TRBJ1-1|NA|14|few|TRBV5-1
TGCGCCAGCAGCTTGGCCGTGGGGGCCACTGAAGCTTTCTTT
CASSLAVGATEAFF
>TRBJ2-1|TRBD2|14|NA|TRBV20-1
TGCAGTGCTGAATCGGGACTAGCGATAAATGAGCAGTTCTTC
CSAESGLAINEQFF
>TRBJ2-3|TRBD1|15|NA|TRBV7-2
TGTGCCAGCAGCTCGTTCCAGGGGGCCGCAGATACGCAGTATTTT
CASSSFQGAADTQYF
>TRBJ2-7|NA|15|few|TRBV9
TGTGCCAGCAGCGTAGGGCGACGGCGGACAGACCGGCTCTACTTC
CASSVGRRRTDRLYF
>TRBJ2-5|TRBD2|16|NA|TRBV20-1
TGCAGTGCTAGAGATCATTCTAGCGGGGCACAAGAGACCCAGTACTTC
CSARDHSSGAQETQYF
>TRBJ1-2|NA|15|few|TRBV4-3
TGCGCCAGCAGCCAAGCTTCCCAGAGCTTCTATGGCTACACCTTC
CASSQASQSFYGYTF
>TRBJ2-7|NA|11|few|TRBV10-3
TGTGCCACGAGTAATAGGGACGAGCAGTACTTC
CATSNRDEQYF
>TRBJ2-7|TRBD1|18|NA|TRBV6-1
TGTGCCAGCATGATAATCCGGCCCTCGGACAGGCGGACCTACGAGCAGTACTTC
CASMIIRPSDRRTYEQYF
>TRBJ2-6|NA|17|NA|TRBV5-1
TGCGCCAGCAGCTTGCGGGGGCAAAGCTCTGGGGCCAACGTCCTGACTTTC
CASSLRGQSSGANVLTF
>TRBJ1-5|NA|11|NA|TRBV20-1
TGCAGTGCTAGGGGCGGCGAAGCCCAGCATTTT
CSARGGEAQHF
>TRBJ2-7|TRBD2|11|NA|TRBV20-1
TGCAGTGCTACCTCTAGCGGGAGGAAGTACTTC
CSATSSGRKYF
>TRBJ1-6|NA|16|few|TRBV27
TGTGCCAGCAGTTTGAGACAGAGATCTTATAATTCACCCCTCCACTTT
CASSLRQRSYNSPLHF
>TRBJ1-3|NA|14|NA|TRBV9
TGTGCCAGCAGCGTAGCTGGGCCTGGAAACACCATATATTTT
CASSVAGPGNTIYF
>TRBJ1-3|NA|14|few|TRBV6-1
TGTGCCAGCAGTAGACAGATCTCTGGAAACACCATATATTTT
CASSRQISGNTIYF
>TRBJ2-7|NA|12|many|TRBV9
TGTGCCAGCAGCAAGAGCTCCTACGAGCAGTACTTC
CASSKSSYEQYF
>TRBJ2-3|NA|15|few|TRBV7-2
TGTGCCAGCAGCTTAGAGGCGCTAGGATCAGATACGCAGTATTTT
CASSLEALGSDTQYF
>TRBJ1-6|NA|14|few|TRBV5-4
TGTGCCAGCAGCTTGGGCGGAGGGTATTCACCCCTCCACTTT
CASSLGGGYSPLHF
>TRBJ1-6|TRBD1|15|few|TRBV11-3
TGTGCCAGCAGATGGCTCGGGACAGTTAATTCACCCCTCCACTTT
CASRWLGTVNSPLHF
>TRBJ2-1|TRBD2|15|few|TRBV27
TGTGCCAGCAGTTATAGCGGGAGCCCTTACAATGAGCAGTTCTTC
CASSYSGSPYNEQFF
>TRBJ2-7|TRBD2|16|NA|TRBV14
TGTGCCAGCAGCCTGCCGGGACTAGCGAGTGGATACGAGCAGTACTTC
CASSLPGLASGYEQYF
>TRBJ2-2|NA|14|NA|TRBV10-3
TGTGCCATCAGACAGACTAAGAACACCGGGGAGCTGTTTTTT
CAIRQTKNTGELFF
>TRBJ2-1|NA|13|NA|TRBV29-1
TGCAGCCCCGGAGGCAGGTCATCCAATGAGCAGTTCTTC
CSPGGRSSNEQFF
>TRBJ1-2|NA|15|few|TRBV7-9
TGTGCCAGCAGCTTAGCGCGCGGCGGCCTCTATGGCTACACCTTC
CASSLARGGLYGYTF
>TRBJ2-7|NA|17|NA|TRBV7-6
TGTGCCAGCAGCTTAAACCCCACCTCGACAGTAAACCCTGAGCAGTACTTC
CASSLNPTSTVNPEQYF
>TRBJ2-1|NA|15|many|TRBV7-9
TGTGCCAGCAGCTTAGTTACAGGGTCGGTTGATGAGCAGTTCTTC
CASSLVTGSVDEQFF
>TRBJ2-2|TRBD1|20|NA|TRBV24-1
TGTGCCACCAGAGGGAGAACTGATACCTCGTCCAGGGGGCCGACCGGGGAGCTGTTTTTT
CATRGRTDTSSRGPTGELFF
>TRBJ2-1|TRBD2|15|few|TRBV7-9
TGTGCCAGCAGGTCCCGGGGGGATAGGTACAATGAGCAGTTCTTC
CASRSRGDRYNEQFF
>TRBJ2-7|NA|14|NA|TRBV7-9
TGTGCCAGCAGCCTGAGGACCCAGGCGACCGAGCAGTACTTC
CASSLRTQATEQYF
>TRBJ2-1|NA|16|few|TRBV11-2
TGTGCCAGCAGCTTAACCACAGGAGACTATACTCGTGGGCAGTTCTTC
CASSLTTGDYTRGQFF
>TRBJ1-5|TRBD1|14|many|TRBV12-3/TRBV12-4
TGTGCCAGCAGTTTATTACAGGGGAATCAGCCCCAGCATTTT
CASSLLQGNQPQHF
>TRBJ1-1|TRBD1|16|NA|TRBV7-9
TGTGCCAGCAGCTTAGATGGACAGGGTATGAACACTGAAGCTTTCTTT
CASSLDGQGMNTEAFF
>TRBJ2-7|NA|14|NA|TRBV6-5
TGTGCCAGCAGTTACTCGAACAGGCCCAGCGAGCAGTACTTC
CASSYSNRPSEQYF
>TRBJ2-1|NA|13|NA|TRBV11-2
TGTGCCAGCAGCCGTGGGGGGTTCGATGAGCAGTTCTTC
CASSRGGFDEQFF
>TRBJ2-5|NA|11|few|TRBV5-1
TGCGCCAGCAAGGCCGACGAGACCCAGTACTTC
CASKADETQYF
>TRBJ1-5|TRBD1|15|NA|TRBV20-1
TGCAGTGCTAGAGATCGACAGACAGGGGGTAAGTCCCAGCATTTT
CSARDRQTGGKSQHF
>TRBJ2-1|TRBD2|14|NA|TRBV29-1
TGCAGCGTTAAGTCTAGCGGGGGCCCCGAGGAGCAGTTCTTC
CSVKSSGGPEEQFF
>TRBJ2-1|NA|14|NA|TRBV9
TGTGCCAGCAGCGTCTGGGACGAAGACAATGAGCAGTTCTTC
CASSVWDEDNEQFF
>TRBJ2-2|TRBD2|13|NA|TRBV7-2
TGTGCCAGCGGGACTAGCGGGGGGAGGGAGCTGTTTTTT
CASGTSGGRELFF
>TRBJ2-3|NA|12|few|TRBV4-3
TGCGCCAGCCAGGGTGGCACAGATACGCAGTATTTT
CASQGGTDTQYF
>TRBJ2-3|NA|18|few|TRBV3-1
TGTGCCAGCAGCCAACCATCGACTAGATTCCCTTTTCAAGATACGCAGTATTTT
CASSQPSTRFPFQDTQYF
>TRBJ1-1|NA|16|NA|TRBV3-1
TGTGCCAGCAGCCAAGGCGACCTACAGATGAACACTGAAGCTTTCTTT
CASSQGDLQMNTEAFF
>TRBJ2-2|NA|16|few|TRBV7-7
TGTGCCAGCAGCTTAAACTGGGCGGAGAACACCGGGGAGCTGTTTTTT
CASSLNWAENTGELFF
>TRBJ2-5|TRBD2|16|many|TRBV6-1
TGTGCCAGCAGTGAAGCTCGAGCGGGGGTAAGAGAGACCCAGTACTTC
CASSEARAGVRETQYF
>TRBJ1-2|NA|11|few|TRBV20-1
TGCAGTGCTAGCGGGATCGGGGGCTACACCTTC
CSASGIGGYTF
>TRBJ2-1|TRBD1|15|few|TRBV6-5
TGTGCCAGCAGTCCCTCGGACAGGGCCAACAATGAGCAGTTCTTC
CASSPSDRANNEQFF
>TRBJ1-2|TRBD1|17|few|TRBV6-5
TGTGCCAGCAGTTACTCGGGACAGACGATAAGAACCTATGGCTACACCTTC
CASSYSGQTIRTYGYTF